The T cell receptor (beta chain) described here comes from a study of blood T cell repertoires in COVID-19 (TCRdb year 2020). At the level of the whole study: Samples covering the acute and convalescent phases of COVID-19 were provided by collaborators in the United States, Italy and Spain. The material from the prospective study consisted of cDNA or gDNA derived from T cells, B-cell-depleted T cells, or PBMCs. Deeply sampled blood TCRbeta repertoires from subjects exposed to, actively infected with, or recovered from COVID-19 were included in the dataset. The repertoires were released in a freely available public database meant as a resource for research on the immune response to SARS-CoV-2. Samples were obtained from the ongoing ImmuneRACE study (first 160 participants) and from 1,254 subjects provided by 6 global collaborators. Sample metadata almost always included a de-identified subject ID, COVID-19 status, age in years and sex. HLA class I and class II types, where available, came from metadata supplied by the sample provider rather than from assay-based typing.

This clone came up once. Its target antigen remains unknown. Qualities for individual bases were not recorded, and no much larger clone is one base off. Collaborating institutions collected whole blood in K2EDTA tubes following their own protocols. For TCRbeta analysis, collaborators shipped samples in one of three forms: frozen whole blood, isolated PBMCs, or DNA extracted from either of those sample types. The immunoSEQ Assay, a bias-controlled multiplex PCR, was used to amplify TCRbeta CDR3 regions from genomic DNA. As for how the authors treated the data: The number of nucleated cells in each sample was estimated by amplification of reference gene primers within the assay. Sequence reads were collapsed and filtered to measure the absolute abundance of every unique TCRbeta CDR3 rearrangement. For each sample, productive Simpson clonality was calculated as the square root of Simpson's diversity index over productive rearrangements. Held by TCRdb, this immuneACCESS table contains in-frame sequences only and omits some clones. Under half of the omission traces to an unresolved V gene where checked; the cause of the rest is unknown. Clone size and V and J calls were adopted from that table, with D and trimming inferred from the DNA. The sample includes over 70,000 clones, with over 70% observed a single time. The ten biggest clones cover around 9.4% of the sample.

General conclusions and limits of the study: The amount of clinical and demographic metadata varied by source and participant and was provided uncurated.

The CDR3 sequence holds 12 residues, the cysteine and phenylalanine included. Only the CDR3 part of the read is kept: 36 bases, read in frame from the first base. CDR1 SGDLS and CDR2 YYNGEE are derived from the germline V gene. Between the V and J ends, shortened by 0 bases and 13 bases respectively, the junction contains 8 bases. Sequencing input: peripheral blood. The sequence derives from a woman of 80 years or more with acute or convalescent COVID-19. The chain links TRBV9 with TRBJ1-6; perhaps TRBD1 is the D gene, with 5 bases matching. The DNA reads as follows: TGTGCCAGCAGCGTAGTAGGGGATCCCCTCCACTTT. Its amino acids are CASSVVGDPLHF.